This TCR beta chain was found in a study of neurological immune-mediated disorders. TCRdb re-analysed the 5' RACE reads in MiXCR, keeping a single row per CDR3 protein. This repertoire shows some 28,000 distinct CDR3 sequences, approximately 12% found once; its top ten account for approximately 8%. Per germline, CDR1 KGHSH and CDR2 LQKENI. V lost 2 bases and J 2 bases, leaving 15 bases between the germline ends. The CDR3 runs to 16 residues. This clonotype showed up many times. The chain carries TRBV18 and TRBJ1-1; TRBD1 might be the D (5 bases). The sequenced material came from PBMCs. The TCR sequence derives from a man aged 60 to 69 in good health. The CDR3 reads CASSPISGRANTEAFF. Here the CDR3 DNA reads TGTGCCAGCTCACCAATAAGTGGCAGGGCAAACACTGAAGCTTTCTTT.